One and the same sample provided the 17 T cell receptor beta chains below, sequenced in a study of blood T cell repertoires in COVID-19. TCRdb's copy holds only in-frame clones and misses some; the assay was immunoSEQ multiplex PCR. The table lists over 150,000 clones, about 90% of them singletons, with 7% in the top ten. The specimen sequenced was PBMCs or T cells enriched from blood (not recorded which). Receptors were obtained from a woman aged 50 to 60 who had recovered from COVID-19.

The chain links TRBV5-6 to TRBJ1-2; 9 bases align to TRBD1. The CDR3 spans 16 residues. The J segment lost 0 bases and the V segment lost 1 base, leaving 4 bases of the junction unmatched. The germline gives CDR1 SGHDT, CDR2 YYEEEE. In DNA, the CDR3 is TGTGCCAGCAGCTTGCTGGGACAGGGCTCTAACTATGGCTACACCTTC. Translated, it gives CASSLLGQGSNYGYTF.

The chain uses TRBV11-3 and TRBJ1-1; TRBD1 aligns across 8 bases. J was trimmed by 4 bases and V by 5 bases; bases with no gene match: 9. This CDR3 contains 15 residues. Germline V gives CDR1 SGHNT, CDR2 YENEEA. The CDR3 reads CASSPHGQGTTEAFF. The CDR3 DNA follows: TGTGCCAGCAGCCCTCACGGACAGGGCACCACTGAAGCTTTCTTT.

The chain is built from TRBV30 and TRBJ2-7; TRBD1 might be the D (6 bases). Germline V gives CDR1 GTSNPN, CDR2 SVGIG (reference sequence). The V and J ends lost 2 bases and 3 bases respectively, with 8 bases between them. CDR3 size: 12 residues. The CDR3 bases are TGTGCCTGGAGTTTACAGGGCTACGAGCAGTACTTC. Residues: CAWSLQGYEQYF. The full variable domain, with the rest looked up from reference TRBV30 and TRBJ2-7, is SQTIHQWPATLVQPVGSPLSLECTVEGTSNPNLYWYRQAAGRGLQLLFYSVGIGQISSEVPQNLSASRPQDRQFILSSKKLLLSDSGFYLCAWSLQGYEQYFGPGTRLTVT.

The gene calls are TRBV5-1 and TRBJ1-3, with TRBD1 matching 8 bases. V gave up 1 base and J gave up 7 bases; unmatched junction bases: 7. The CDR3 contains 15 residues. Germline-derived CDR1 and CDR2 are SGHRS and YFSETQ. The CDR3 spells CASSLPTGDSNTIYF. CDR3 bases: TGCGCCAGCAGCTTGCCGACAGGGGATAGTAACACCATATATTTT.

The CDR3 DNA reads TGTGCCAGCAGTTACAATGAAATGACAGCGTCCTACAATGAGCAGTTCTTC. This encodes CASSYNEMTASYNEQFF. The J gene is TRBJ2-1, the V gene TRBV6-2 or TRBV6-3, with D maybe TRBD1 (5 bases). The length of the CDR3 is 17 residues. Trimming took 2 bases from V and 1 from J, leaving 15 bases between them. The germline gives CDR1 MNHEY, CDR2 SVGEGT.

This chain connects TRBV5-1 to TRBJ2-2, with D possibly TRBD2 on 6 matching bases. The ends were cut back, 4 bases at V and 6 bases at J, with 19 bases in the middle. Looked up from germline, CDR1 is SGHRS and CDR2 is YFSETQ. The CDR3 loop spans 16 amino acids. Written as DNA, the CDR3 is TGCGCCAGCAGCGGAGCATTCGGCGGGAAGCCCGGGGAGCTGTTTTTT. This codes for CASSGAFGGKPGELFF.

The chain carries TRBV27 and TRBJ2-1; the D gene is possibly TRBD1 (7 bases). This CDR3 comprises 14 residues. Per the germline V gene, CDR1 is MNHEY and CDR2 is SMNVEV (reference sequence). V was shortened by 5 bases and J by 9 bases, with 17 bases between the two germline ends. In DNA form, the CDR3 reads TGTGCCAGCAGTCCCGGACGACAGGGAGGTGAGCAGTTCTTC. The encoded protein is CASSPGRQGGEQFF.

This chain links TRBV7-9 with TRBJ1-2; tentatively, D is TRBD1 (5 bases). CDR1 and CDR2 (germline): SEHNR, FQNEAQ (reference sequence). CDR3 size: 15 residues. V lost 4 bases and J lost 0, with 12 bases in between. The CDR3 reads CASSSETDTNYGYTF. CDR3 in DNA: TGTGCCAGCAGCTCAGAGACAGACACTAACTATGGCTACACCTTC.

Written as DNA, the CDR3 is TGTGCCAGCAGTTACTCGAATCAGGGGGATCAGCCCCAGCATTTT. This sequence encodes CASSYSNQGDQPQHF. The chain recombines TRBV6-5 with TRBJ1-5, with 7 bases identical to TRBD1. The length of the CDR3 is 15 residues. V shed 0 bases, J shed 5 bases, and the junction held 4 bases outside the gene matches. The germline V gene has CDR1 MNHEY and CDR2 SVGAGI.

The CDR3, as DNA: TGTGCCAGCAGTGATCAGGACAGGTCCTATGGCTACACCTTC. It yields the protein CASSDQDRSYGYTF. The chain couples TRBV2 to TRBJ1-2; TRBD1 matches at 7 bases. Germline V gene data show CDR1 as SNHLY and CDR2 as FYNNEI. The junction had 5 bases not matched to a gene; V was cut back by 3 bases and J by 4 bases. This CDR3 is built from 14 residues.

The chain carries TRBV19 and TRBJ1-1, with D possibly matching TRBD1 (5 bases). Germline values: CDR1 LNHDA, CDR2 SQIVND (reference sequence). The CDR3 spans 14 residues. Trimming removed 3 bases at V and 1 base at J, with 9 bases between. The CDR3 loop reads CASSIGARNTEAFF. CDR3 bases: TGTGCCAGTAGTATTGGGGCCCGGAACACTGAAGCTTTCTTT.

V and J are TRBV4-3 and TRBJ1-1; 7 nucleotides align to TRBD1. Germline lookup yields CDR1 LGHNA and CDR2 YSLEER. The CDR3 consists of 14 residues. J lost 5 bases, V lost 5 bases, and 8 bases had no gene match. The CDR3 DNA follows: TGCGCCAGCAGCATCCGGACAGGAGTGACTGAAGCTTTCTTT. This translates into CASSIRTGVTEAFF.

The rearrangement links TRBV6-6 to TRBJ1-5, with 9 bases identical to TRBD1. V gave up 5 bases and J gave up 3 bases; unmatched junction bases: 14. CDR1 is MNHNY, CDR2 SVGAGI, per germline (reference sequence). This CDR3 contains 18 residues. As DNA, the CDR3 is TGTGCCAGCAGTCCTAATCTACAGGGGGCACTACTCAATCAGCCCCAGCATTTT. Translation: CASSPNLQGALLNQPQHF.

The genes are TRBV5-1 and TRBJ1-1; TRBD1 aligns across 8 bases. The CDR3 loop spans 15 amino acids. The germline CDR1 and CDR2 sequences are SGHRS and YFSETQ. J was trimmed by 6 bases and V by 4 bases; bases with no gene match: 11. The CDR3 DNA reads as TGCGCCAGCAGCCCGCGACCCGACAGGGGCGCTGAAGCTTTCTTT. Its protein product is CASSPRPDRGAEAFF.

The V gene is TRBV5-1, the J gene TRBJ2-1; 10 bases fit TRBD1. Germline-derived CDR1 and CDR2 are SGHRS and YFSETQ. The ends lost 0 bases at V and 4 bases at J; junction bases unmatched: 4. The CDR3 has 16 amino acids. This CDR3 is CASSLGRDRGYNEQFF. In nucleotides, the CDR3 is TGCGCCAGCAGCTTGGGGCGGGACAGGGGATACAATGAGCAGTTCTTC.

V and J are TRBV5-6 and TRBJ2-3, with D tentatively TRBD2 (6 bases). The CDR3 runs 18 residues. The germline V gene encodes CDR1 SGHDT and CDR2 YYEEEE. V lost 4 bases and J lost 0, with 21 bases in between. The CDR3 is CASSPSHLGGVSTDTQYF. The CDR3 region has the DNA TGTGCCAGCAGCCCTAGCCACCTCGGGGGAGTTAGCACAGATACGCAGTATTTT. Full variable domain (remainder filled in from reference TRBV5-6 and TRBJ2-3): DAGVTQSPTHLIKTRGQQVTLRCSPKSGHDTVSWYQQALGQGPQFIFQYYEEEERQRGNFPDRFSGHQFPNYSSELNVNALLLGDSALYLCASSPSHLGGVSTDTQYFGPGTRLTVL.

CDR3 loop: CASSLLLTSGVVNEQFF. In DNA form, the CDR3 reads TGTGCCAGCAGTTTACTCTTGACTAGCGGAGTCGTAAATGAGCAGTTCTTC. V gene TRBV27 combines with J gene TRBJ2-1; 9 positions agree with TRBD2. J was trimmed by 7 bases and V by 2 bases; bases with no gene match: 12. The CDR3 is 17 residues long. Germline CDR1 is MNHEY and CDR2 is SMNVEV (reference sequence).